This T cell receptor beta chain emerged from a study of CD8+CD57+ T cells in acquired aplastic anemia. About the research overall: CD4+ reads averaged about 10 million in healthy donors. Whole-study findings and limits: Between patients and controls, twenty-nine CD8+ CDR3 sequences were found in common.

Comment on this clonotype: Its antigen is as yet unknown.

Both TCR beta VDJ combination and CDR3 sequence profiling were carried out. Genomic DNA was the template for this profiling. TCRdb fed the reads into MiXCR, producing one record per CDR3 protein. The sample consists of about 130,000 distinct CDR3 sequences, 48% of them appearing once. The clonotype comes from a human donor in good health, serving as a control. The sample consisted of sorted CD4+, CD8+, or CD8+CD57+ T cells (not recorded which) from PBMCs.

The CDR3, as DNA: TGCGCCAGCAGCTCCACCGGGACAGCGAACACTGAAGCTTTCTTT. This codes for CASSSTGTANTEAFF. The chain uses TRBV5-1 and TRBJ1-1, with 7 bases that match TRBD1. CDR1 is SGHRS and CDR2 is YFSETQ in the germline V gene. V was clipped by 3 bases and J by 1 base; unmatched bases: 6. The CDR3 has 15 residues.